Each of the 27 T cell receptor beta chains below was sequenced from the same sample in a study of Ad26.COV2.S vaccination and SARS-CoV-2 variants. TCRdb's table, derived via immunoSEQ multiplex PCR, lists solely in-frame clones and lacks some. The table lists fewer than 100,000 clones, under 90% of them singletons. This material consisted of peripheral blood, taken after recovery from COVID-19. The receptors come from a human donor who had recovered from COVID-19.

V gene TRBV9 combines with J gene TRBJ1-1, with TRBD1 identical over 7 bases. J lost 5 bases, V lost 5 bases, and 9 bases had no gene match. Germline V lookup: CDR1 SGDLS, CDR2 YYNGEE. The length of the CDR3 is 14 residues. CDR3: CASSAGQGVTEAFF. Here the CDR3 DNA reads TGTGCCAGCAGTGCAGGGCAGGGGGTAACTGAAGCTTTCTTT.

The rearrangement uses TRBV7-2 and TRBJ1-5; tentative D call: TRBD1 (6 bases). V was shortened by 4 bases and J by 1 base, with 14 bases between the two germline ends. The V gene's germline CDR1 is SGHTA and CDR2 FQGNSA. The CDR3 is made up of 16 amino acids. As DNA, the CDR3 is TGTGCCAGCAGCTATCGATTACAGGGAAGCAATCAGCCCCAGCATTTT. It translates to CASSYRLQGSNQPQHF.

The V gene is TRBV28, the J gene TRBJ2-7, with D perhaps matching TRBD2 (6 bases). The CDR3 loop spans 10 amino acids. Looked up from germline, CDR1 is MDHEN and CDR2 is SYDVKM. Trimming shortened V by 6 bases and J by 6 bases, and 6 bases separated the two germline ends. The CDR3 protein is CASRGGEQYF. The CDR3 DNA reads as TGTGCCAGCAGGGGAGGCGAGCAGTACTTC.

V and J are TRBV6-6 and TRBJ2-6; 11 positions match TRBD1. The CDR3 is 17 amino acids. Germline trimming cut 5 bases from V and 0 bases from J; bases unmatched to any gene: 3. Germline CDR1 reads MNHNY; CDR2 reads SVGAGI (reference sequence). CDR3 region: CASSRTGGHSGANVLTF. The CDR3 DNA reads as TGTGCCAGCAGTCGGACAGGGGGCCACTCTGGGGCCAACGTCCTGACTTTC.

This clone was seen only a few times. Since the CDR3 does not end with the conserved phenylalanine or tryptophan, this likely comes from a read error. It is unclear where the CDR3 begins or ends on the DNA, so no DNA is shown, and the CDR3 is as TCRdb lists it. The V and J genes are TRBV12-1 and TRBJ1-2. TRBV12-1 is reported as a pseudogene. With termini counted, the CDR3 has 11 amino acids. This CDR3 reads CASSPRGVPAA.

The chain uses TRBV10-1 and TRBJ1-1; TRBD1 might be the D (5 bases). CDR3 length equals 12 residues. Trimming removed 3 bases from V and 8 bases from J, with 10 bases in between. The V gene's germline CDR1 is WNHNN and CDR2 SYGVQD (reference sequence). CDR3 DNA sequence: TGCGCCAGCAGTGATGGACAACGGGAAGCTTTCTTT. This sequence encodes CASSDGQREAFF.

The rearrangement uses TRBV28 and TRBJ2-1, with 7 bases that match TRBD2. Germline CDR1 MDHEN, CDR2 SYDVKM. J gave up 9 bases and V 8 bases, and 13 bases lay outside the gene matches. CDR3 length: 14 residues. This chain's CDR3 is CASGWRSGTGEQFF. CDR3 bases: TGTGCCAGCGGCTGGAGGAGCGGGACCGGTGAGCAGTTCTTC.

This sequence joins TRBV5-8 and TRBJ1-4; TRBD1 matches at 10 bases. The CDR3 is 15 amino acids. Germline assignment: CDR1 SGHTS and CDR2 YDEGEE. The V gene end was trimmed by 4 bases and the J gene end by 8 bases; junction bases not matched to a gene: 8. The CDR3 sequence: CASSLTGTGVEKLFF. The DNA of the CDR3 is TGTGCCAGCAGCCTAACCGGGACAGGGGTCGAAAAACTGTTTTTT.

The chain recombines TRBV3-1 (or the pseudogene TRBV3-2) with TRBJ2-7, with a tentative D call TRBD2 (7 bases). CDR3 length: 16 amino acids. The ends were cut back, 2 bases at V and 9 bases at J, with 23 bases in the middle. Germline V lookup: CDR1 LGHDT, CDR2 YNNKEL (reference sequence). CDR3 region: CASSQPPDPEGEGQYF. CDR3 DNA sequence: TGTGCCAGCAGCCAACCTCCCGACCCCGAGGGGGAGGGGCAGTACTTC.

The chain links TRBV10-2 to TRBJ2-5; D ambiguous. This CDR3 region has 13 residues. Germline V CDR1 and CDR2: WSHSY, SAAADI. The ends were cut back, 6 bases at V and 3 bases at J, with 11 bases in the middle. The CDR3 sequence: CASSRPFKETQYF. CDR3 in DNA: TGCGCCAGCAGCCGACCATTTAAAGAGACCCAGTACTTC.

This clone was detected once. V gene TRBV6-6 combines with J gene TRBJ1-5, with 12 bases aligning to TRBD1. The germline CDR1 and CDR2 sequences are MNHNY and SVGAGI (reference sequence). Trimming cost V 4 bases and J 7 bases; bases outside gene matches: 8. This CDR3 has 16 amino acids. CDR3 residues: CASSFLTGTGGQPQHF. The CDR3 DNA sequence: TGTGCCAGCAGTTTCTTAACCGGGACAGGGGGCCAGCCCCAGCATTTT.

This clone has just one count. This rearrangement joins TRBV5-4 to TRBJ2-1, with 11 bases identical to TRBD2. Germline CDR1 and CDR2: SGHNT and YYREEE (reference sequence). Germline trimming cut 0 bases from V and 2 bases from J; bases unmatched to any gene: 4. The CDR3 length is 17 residues. CDR3 nucleotides: TGTGCCAGCAGCTTGGGCGTTAGCGGGAGGGCCTACAATGAGCAGTTCTTC. It yields the protein CASSLGVSGRAYNEQFF. Drawing the rest from reference TRBV5-4 and TRBJ2-1, the complete variable domain is ETGVTQSPTHLIKTRGQQVTLRCSSQSGHNTVSWYQQALGQGPQFIFQYYREEENGRGNFPPRFSGLQFPNYSSELNVNALELDDSALYLCASSLGVSGRAYNEQFFGPGTRLTVL.

This clone was seen a single time. The chain has TRBV7-9 and TRBJ1-2; 10 bases agree with TRBD1. Trimming removed 5 bases from V and 4 bases from J; junction bases left unmatched: 10. The CDR3 extends over 16 amino acids. Germline loops: CDR1 SEHNR, CDR2 FQNEAQ (reference sequence). CDR3 in DNA: TGTGCCAGCAGCGCGACCACGACAGGGGGCGGCTATGGCTACACCTTC. Encoded protein: CASSATTTGGGYGYTF.

V usage is TRBV5-4 and J usage is TRBJ2-1, with 11 nucleotides matching TRBD2. This CDR3 has 16 residues. The germline CDR1 and CDR2 sequences are SGHNT and YYREEE (reference sequence). Unmatched junction bases numbered 5, after V lost 4 bases and J lost 2 bases. In DNA, the CDR3 is TGTGCCAGCAGCCCCAGGGGACTAGCGGCCTACAATGAGCAGTTCTTC. It translates to CASSPRGLAAYNEQFF.

V is TRBV28 and J is TRBJ2-7, with 7 bases aligning to TRBD1. J lost 9 bases, V lost 2 bases, and 25 bases had no gene match. CDR1 and CDR2 from the germline V gene are MDHEN and SYDVKM. The CDR3 has 19 residues. DNA for the CDR3: TGTGCCAGCAGTTTACAAATAATCCGGGACAGTATCGCTCTAAGCGGGCAGTACTTC. Its translation: CASSLQIIRDSIALSGQYF.

V and J are TRBV28 and TRBJ2-2; possibly TRBD2 for D (6 bases). This CDR3 contains 16 residues. The V end was cut by 5 bases, the J end by 4 bases, with 17 bases between. The germline V gene has CDR1 MDHEN and CDR2 SYDVKM. The DNA for the CDR3 is TGTGCCAGCAGTAACCAGGGCCCCGGGGGCACCGGGGAGCTGTTTTTT. Translated, it gives CASSNQGPGGTGELFF.

The chain uses TRBV6-5 and TRBJ2-7; 7 bases fit TRBD2. Losses at the gene ends were 6 bases for V and 4 bases for J; bases not matched to a gene: 9. Looked up from germline, CDR1 is MNHEY and CDR2 is SVGAGI. The CDR3 covers 14 residues. CDR3 region: CASSDGAGTYEQYF. CDR3 nucleotides: TGTGCCAGCAGCGACGGAGCGGGAACGTACGAGCAGTACTTC.

This clone was counted a few times. This rearrangement joins TRBV11-2 to TRBJ1-2; 8 nucleotides line up with TRBD1. Germline trimming cut 0 bases from V and 8 bases from J; bases unmatched to any gene: 5. CDR3 length: 14 residues. CDR1 is SGHAT, CDR2 FQNNGV, per germline. This chain's CDR3 is CASSLDDRGEGYTF. CDR3 DNA: TGTGCCAGCAGCTTAGACGACAGGGGAGAGGGCTACACCTTC.

In regard to this clone: The germline gene is not matched at one end of the junction; a read error may be the cause. V and J are TRBV7-2 and TRBJ1-5; a possible D gene is TRBD1 (5 bases). In germline, CDR1 is SGHTA, CDR2 FQGNSA. CDR3 length equals 14 residues. As DNA, the CDR3 is TGTGCCAACAGCTCAGACAGCCTCAATCAGCCCCAGCATTTT. Protein sequence: CANSSDSLNQPQHF.

This clone was seen a few times. V is TRBV28 and J is TRBJ2-1; TRBD2 agrees at 7 bases. Trimming at V came to 2 bases and at J to 7 bases, leaving 5 bases not matched to a gene. CDR1 and CDR2 (germline): MDHEN, SYDVKM. The CDR3 has 14 residues. The CDR3 coding sequence is TGTGCCAGCAGTTTAACGTGGACTAGTAATGAGCAGTTCTTC. Protein product: CASSLTWTSNEQFF.

The J gene is TRBJ2-5, the V gene TRBV28; maybe TRBD1 (5 bases). Germline V gene lookup returns CDR1 MDHEN and CDR2 SYDVKM. Trimming stripped 7 bases from V and 2 bases from J, with 17 bases between. The CDR3 is made up of 15 amino acids. The CDR3 sequence: CASTPPWGSQETQYF. The CDR3 bases are TGTGCCAGCACCCCCCCCTGGGGCAGTCAAGAGACCCAGTACTTC.

V and J are TRBV20-1 and TRBJ2-7, with 8 bases matching TRBD1. Losses at the gene ends were 3 bases for V and 6 bases for J; bases not matched to a gene: 7. This CDR3 has 13 residues. Germline-derived CDR1 and CDR2 are DFQATT and SNEGSKA (reference sequence). In DNA form, the CDR3 reads TGCAGTGCTAGTGGGGGACAGGTCTTCGAGCAGTACTTC. Its translation: CSASGGQVFEQYF.

This chain uses TRBV24-1 with TRBJ1-1, with a possible D match to TRBD1 (5 bases). Trimming removed 3 bases from V and 10 bases from J, with 14 bases in between. The CDR3 consists of 13 residues. Germline lookup yields CDR1 KGHDR and CDR2 SFDVKD. CDR3 loop: CATSDGGQGLAFF. CDR3 nucleotides: TGTGCCACCAGTGATGGGGGTCAGGGCCTAGCTTTCTTT.

A single count supports this clone. V usage is TRBV7-2 and J usage is TRBJ2-3; TRBD2 agrees at 8 bases. Germline values: CDR1 SGHTA, CDR2 FQGNSA. The J segment lost 1 base and the V segment lost 5 bases, leaving 5 bases of the junction unmatched. The CDR3 covers 15 residues. CDR3 bases: TGTGCCAGCAGCGTAACTAGCGGTCGCACAGATACGCAGTATTTT. Translation: CASSVTSGRTDTQYF.

This chain connects TRBV3-1 (or the pseudogene TRBV3-2) to TRBJ2-5, with D perhaps TRBD2 (6 bases). Trimming shortened V by 4 bases and J by 0 bases, and 18 bases separated the two germline ends. The CDR3 length is 17 residues. The germline CDR1 and CDR2 sequences are LGHDT and YNNKEL (reference sequence). The CDR3 sequence: CASSPRRASRDQETQYF. CDR3 coding DNA: TGTGCCAGCAGCCCTCGGAGGGCCTCCCGGGACCAAGAGACCCAGTACTTC.

This chain uses TRBV28 with TRBJ1-6; 8 positions agree with TRBD1. V lost 7 bases, J lost 13 bases, and 15 bases stayed unmatched. Germline V gene lookup returns CDR1 MDHEN and CDR2 SYDVKM. CDR3 length: 15 amino acids. The CDR3 is CASTAQQGDLRPLHF. The CDR3 nucleotides read TGTGCCAGCACGGCCCAACAGGGGGACCTAAGGCCCCTCCACTTT.

This rearrangement joins TRBV15 to TRBJ1-5; D possibly corresponds to TRBD1 (6 bases). The length of the CDR3 is 17 residues. The germline CDR1 and CDR2 sequences are LNHNV and YYDKDF (reference sequence). Trimming took off 4 bases at V and 2 bases at J, with 18 bases between the two ends. As DNA, the CDR3 is TGTGCCACCAGCATTGGTTTGGGGGGCGAGGGCAATCAGCCCCAGCATTTT. It encodes CATSIGLGGEGNQPQHF.